The TCR beta chain under discussion was sequenced for a study of control samples from healthy donors and cancer patients. Libraries were prepared by immunoSEQ multiplex PCR; TCRdb keeps only in-frame clonotypes and omits some of them. The sample holds roughly 99,000 clones, approximately 82% seen once. The CDR3 contains 19 residues. J lost 5 bases, V lost 0 bases, and 18 bases had no gene match. Looked up from germline, CDR1 is SQVTM and CDR2 is ANQGSEA. Sequencing input: blood. The V gene is TRBV29-1, the J gene TRBJ2-2; the match to TRBD1 covers 7 bases. This clonotype was sampled from a man in his 60s in good health. Written as DNA, the CDR3 is TGCAGCGTTGAAGAACATGATGCGGACAGGCAGGTTTCGACCGGGGAGCTGTTTTTT. As protein: CSVEEHDADRQVSTGELFF.